This T cell receptor beta chain is drawn from a study of OX40 agonist ivuxolimab in advanced cancers. Turning to the study itself: As their treatment, patients were administered ivuxolimab, an agonistic anti-OX40 (CD134) antibody. Patients were infused with ivuxolimab every 2 weeks at 0.01 to 10 mg/kg. General study points: CD8+ T cells averaged more expanded clones than CD4+.

On this clone itself: Its cognate antigen is unknown.

The repertoire was sequenced with immunoSEQ multiplex PCR; TCRdb's copy has only in-frame clones and lacks some. Here the sample spans 80,000 or so clones, about 88% being singletons. V trimming: 0 bases; J trimming: 4 bases; junction bases outside the gene matches: 3. The CDR3 length is 16 residues. Looked up from germline, CDR1 is SGDLS and CDR2 is YYNGEE. The starting material was CD4+ or CD8+ T cells sorted from blood, obtained in a trial of the OX40 agonist ivuxolimab. The TCR sequence derives from an adult with an advanced solid tumor such as melanoma, head and neck, liver or kidney cancer. The chain couples TRBV9 to TRBJ2-5; 13 bases fit TRBD2. The CDR3 region is CASSVGLAGGLETQYF. CDR3 DNA sequence: TGTGCCAGCAGCGTAGGACTAGCGGGGGGCCTAGAGACCCAGTACTTC.